The next 27 T cell receptor beta chains were all read from a single sample in a study of beta chain features in type 1 diabetes. Findings and caveats of the study: Among patients with Type 1 diabetes, TCRB CDR3s were moderately but significantly shorter in every one of the four CD4+ subsets.

These receptors have no identified antigens. Expressed TCRB transcripts were sequenced after all isolated RNA was converted to cDNA. Libraries were prepared by immunoSEQ multiplex PCR; TCRdb keeps only in-frame clonotypes and omits some of them. The table lists about 47,000 clones, 35% to 55% of them singletons. The sample comprised stem cell memory CD4+ T cells from blood. The receptor source for this set is a man aged 25 to 45 with type 1 diabetes.

J is TRBJ2-2 and V is TRBV11-2; a weak D match, TRBD1 (5 bases). The CDR3 has 13 residues. Germline CDR1 is SGHAT and CDR2 is FQNNGV. Trimming removed 4 bases at V and 6 bases at J, with 9 bases between. The CDR3 protein is CASSSQGSGELFF. The CDR3, as DNA: TGTGCCAGCAGCTCTCAGGGATCCGGGGAGCTGTTTTTT. Together with reference TRBV11-2 and TRBJ2-2, the CDR3 gives the full variable domain: EAGVAQSPRYKIIEKRQSVAFWCNPISGHATLYWYQQILGQGPKLLIQFQNNGVVDDSQLPKDRFSAERLKGVDSTLKIQPAKLEDSAVYLCASSSQGSGELFFGEGSRLTVL.

This clone has only a few counts. The J gene is TRBJ2-3, the V gene TRBV29-1; D is uncertain. This CDR3 has 13 amino acids. Germline-derived CDR1 and CDR2 are SQVTM and ANQGSEA. V gave up 2 bases and J gave up 3 bases, with 9 bases separating them. This chain's CDR3 is CSVESSGTDTQYF. The CDR3 DNA reads TGCAGCGTTGAATCTTCCGGGACAGATACGCAGTATTTT.

In this sample, this clone turned up a few times. The chain carries TRBV7-9 and TRBJ2-1, with TRBD2 matching 9 bases. With 1 base clipped from V and 6 bases from J, the junction kept 7 bases outside the gene matches. The CDR3 is 16 amino acids. Germline values: CDR1 SEHNR, CDR2 FQNEAQ (reference sequence). The chain's CDR3 is CASSLVWSSGANEQFF. The DNA of the CDR3 is TGTGCCAGCAGCTTAGTCTGGTCTAGCGGGGCCAATGAGCAGTTCTTC.

In its sample, this clone was seen a few times. The chain combines TRBV5-6 with TRBJ2-7, with a possible D match to TRBD1 (5 bases). The CDR3 is made up of 15 amino acids. In germline, CDR1 is SGHDT, CDR2 YYEEEE. The V end lost 0 bases, the J end lost 2 bases, and 12 bases lay between the germline ends. DNA for the CDR3: TGTGCCAGCAGCTTGGTTGGGCAGGGCACCTACGAGCAGTACTTC. It specifies CASSLVGQGTYEQYF.

This clone was seen just once. V and J are TRBV7-8 and TRBJ2-5, with 11 positions matching TRBD2. CDR1 is SGHVS and CDR2 is FQNEAQ in the germline V gene. CDR3 size: 18 residues. Unmatched junction bases numbered 10, after V lost 0 bases and J lost 4 bases. The CDR3: CASSLALAGAFVRETQYF. In DNA, the CDR3 is TGTGCCAGCAGCTTAGCACTAGCGGGAGCATTTGTTCGAGAGACCCAGTACTTC.

This clone was seen a handful of times. The chain has TRBV5-4 and TRBJ1-4, with 8 bases aligning to TRBD1. The CDR3 extends over 13 amino acids. Trimming took 4 bases from V and 7 from J; bases not matched to a gene: 3. Germline-derived CDR1 and CDR2 are SGHNT and YYREEE (reference sequence). For the CDR3, the DNA is TGTGCCAGCAGCGTGGACAGGGTTGAAAAACTGTTTTTT. This encodes CASSVDRVEKLFF.

V and J are TRBV10-3 and TRBJ2-7; 10 nucleotides line up with TRBD2. CDR3 length: 16 residues. The J segment lost 3 bases and the V segment lost 2 bases, leaving 7 bases of the junction unmatched. Germline V lookup: CDR1 ENHRY, CDR2 SYGVKD. The CDR3 reads CAISEVAASGSYEQYF. In DNA, the CDR3 is TGTGCCATCAGTGAGGTCGCGGCTAGCGGGAGCTACGAGCAGTACTTC.

This chain connects TRBV5-1 to TRBJ2-1, with TRBD2 identical over 11 bases. In germline, CDR1 is SGHRS, CDR2 YFSETQ. The CDR3 totals 16 residues. V dropped 2 bases and J dropped 5; count of bases not matched to a gene: 6. The CDR3 is CASSFVGTSGNNEQFF. The CDR3 DNA is TGCGCCAGCAGCTTTGTAGGGACTAGCGGTAACAATGAGCAGTTCTTC.

This clone was observed a few times. The chain employs TRBV4-3 and TRBJ2-4, with 9 bases aligning to TRBD1. This CDR3 is built from 14 residues. Germline trimming cut 1 base from V and 8 bases from J; bases unmatched to any gene: 3. CDR1 and CDR2 (germline): LGHNA, YSLEER. CDR3: CASSQGTGADIQYF. CDR3 nucleotide sequence: TGCGCCAGCAGCCAAGGGACAGGGGCTGACATTCAGTACTTC.

This clone was seen a handful of times. The chain uses TRBV2 and TRBJ2-1, with 9 bases matching TRBD2. Trimming removed 6 bases from V and 0 bases from J; junction bases left unmatched: 6. CDR1 is SNHLY and CDR2 is FYNNEI in the germline V gene. The CDR3 loop spans 16 amino acids. The CDR3 loop is CASSGTSLSSYNEQFF. Written as DNA, the CDR3 is TGTGCCAGCAGCGGGACTAGCCTGAGCTCCTACAATGAGCAGTTCTTC.

The chain couples TRBV4-1 to TRBJ1-4; D not certain. The germline gives CDR1 MGHRA, CDR2 YSYEKL. CDR3 size: 17 residues. Deletions cut 2 bases from V and 5 bases from J, with 18 bases between. As DNA, the CDR3 is TGCGCCAGCAGCCAATTCCACCCCACACAGCCGAATGAAAAACTGTTTTTT. Residues: CASSQFHPTQPNEKLFF.

This chain joins TRBV7-3 and TRBJ2-1, with 9 bases lining up with TRBD2. The CDR3 loop spans 15 amino acids. The germline V gene has CDR1 SGHTA and CDR2 FQGTGA. Trimming cost V 6 bases and J 3 bases; bases outside gene matches: 6. The CDR3: CASSSYSGSYNEQFF. For the CDR3, the DNA is TGTGCCAGCAGTTCCTATAGCGGGAGCTACAATGAGCAGTTCTTC.

The table lists this clone with a few counts. Compared with germline, one end of the junction differs, possibly owing to a read error. CDR3 amino acids: CASSFTGTGDDEQFF. CDR3 DNA: TGTGCTAGCAGCTTTACCGGGACAGGGGACGATGAGCAGTTCTTC. The chain combines TRBV7-7 with TRBJ2-1; 10 positions agree with TRBD1. Germline-derived CDR1 and CDR2 are SSHAT and FNYEAQ (reference sequence). This CDR3 is built from 15 residues.

V usage is TRBV7-6 and J usage is TRBJ2-3; D is possibly TRBD2 (6 bases). Germline CDR1 reads SGHVS; CDR2 reads FNYEAQ. The CDR3 length is 17 residues. V was pared by 1 base and J by 2 bases, with 16 bases between. CDR3 residues: CASSLESKRGITDTQYF. The CDR3 DNA reads TGTGCCAGCAGCTTAGAATCGAAACGGGGGATCACAGATACGCAGTATTTT.

This sequence joins TRBV7-9 and TRBJ2-7; TRBD1 might be the D (6 bases). The CDR3 loop spans 14 amino acids. From germline, CDR1 is SEHNR and CDR2 FQNEAQ (reference sequence). V lost 2 bases, J lost 2 bases, and 10 bases lay in between. CDR3 amino acids: CASSLYRAPYEQYF. CDR3 DNA sequence: TGTGCCAGCAGCTTATACAGGGCCCCCTACGAGCAGTACTTC.

This clone turned up a few times. The rearrangement joins TRBV7-6 to TRBJ1-4; D gene unclear. The CDR3 extends over 12 amino acids. V was shortened by 4 bases and J by 4 bases, with 4 bases between the two germline ends. Germline values: CDR1 SGHVS, CDR2 FNYEAQ. The DNA of the CDR3 is TGTGCCAGCAGCTCCTTTAATGAAAAACTGTTTTTT. It translates to CASSSFNEKLFF.

This clone was seen more than once but under ten times. The gene calls are TRBV18 and TRBJ1-2, with 9 bases that match TRBD1. The CDR3 spans 14 residues. V lost 0 bases to trimming and J lost 7 bases; unmatched junction nucleotides: 3. From germline, CDR1 is KGHSH and CDR2 LQKENI. The CDR3 DNA reads TGTGCCAGCTCACCACCGACAGGGGGGTTTGGCTACACCTTC. Amino acid sequence: CASSPPTGGFGYTF.

The chain links TRBV7-8 to TRBJ1-2; D is perhaps TRBD1 (5 bases). Germline lookup yields CDR1 SGHVS and CDR2 FQNEAQ. The CDR3 spans 16 residues. Trimming left V 0 bases short and J 0 bases short, with 11 bases between. In DNA form, the CDR3 reads TGTGCCAGCAGCTTAGCCCACAGGATTGCTAACTATGGCTACACCTTC. Amino acids: CASSLAHRIANYGYTF.

The gene calls are TRBV21-1 and TRBJ2-2; the table calls TRBD1, which could not be checked here. TRBV21-1 is marked as a pseudogene. This CDR3 has 14 amino acids. The CDR3 here is CASGGQDDTGELFF. CDR3 in DNA: TGTGCCAGCGGCGGACAGGACGACACCGGGGAGCTGTTTTTT.

This clone was detected once. The rearrangement uses TRBV7-2 and TRBJ2-5; D is unresolved. The V end lost 2 bases, the J end lost 1 base, and 11 bases lay between the germline ends. The CDR3 totals 15 residues. Germline V gene data show CDR1 as SGHTA and CDR2 as FQGNSA. CDR3 in DNA: TGTGCCAGCAGCTTAAATGGAGCGTTCCAAGAGACCCAGTACTTC. Protein: CASSLNGAFQETQYF.

V gene TRBV5-1 combines with J gene TRBJ2-1; TRBD2 is a possible D gene (5 bases). Germline CDR1 is SGHRS and CDR2 is YFSETQ. The CDR3 sequence is 17 residues long. V was trimmed by 0 bases and J by 1 base, leaving 14 bases between them. This CDR3 is CASSLAGITVSYNEQFF. CDR3 sequence (DNA): TGCGCCAGCAGCTTGGCGGGGATAACGGTTTCCTACAATGAGCAGTTCTTC.

This chain uses TRBV10-3 with TRBJ2-7, with no clear D. Per germline, CDR1 ENHRY and CDR2 SYGVKD. The CDR3 contains 13 residues. Trimming stripped 2 bases from V and 0 bases from J, with 5 bases between. CDR3 loop: CAISEVNSYEQYF. The CDR3 DNA reads as TGTGCCATCAGTGAGGTCAACTCCTACGAGCAGTACTTC.

V gene TRBV6-5 combines with J gene TRBJ2-7; tentatively, D is TRBD2 (6 bases). Trimming took off 5 bases at V and 5 bases at J, with 16 bases between the two ends. This CDR3 region has 14 residues. The germline CDR1 and CDR2 sequences are MNHEY and SVGAGI. CDR3 nucleotide sequence: TGTGCCAGCAGTCGACAGCGGGTATCGGACGAGCAGTACTTC. Its protein is CASSRQRVSDEQYF.

This clone was seen just once. This rearrangement joins TRBV5-1 to TRBJ1-1, with D uncertain. Trimming cost V 1 base and J 1 base, with 5 bases left between them. Germline V CDR1 and CDR2: SGHRS, YFSETQ. CDR3 size: 13 residues. In DNA, the CDR3 is TGCGCCAGCAGCTTGCAGGCGAACACTGAAGCTTTCTTT. Translating gives CASSLQANTEAFF. The full variable domain, in which reference TRBV5-1 and TRBJ1-1 provide the parts outside the CDR3, is KAGVTQTPRYLIKTRGQQVTLSCSPISGHRSVSWYQQTPGQGLQFLFEYFSETQRNKGNFPGRFSGRQFSNSRSEMNVSTLELGDSALYLCASSLQANTEAFFGQGTRLTVV.

The chain carries TRBV5-1 and TRBJ2-7, with 7 bases fitting TRBD1. This CDR3 has 17 residues. Germline CDR1 reads SGHRS; CDR2 reads YFSETQ. V lost 0 bases, J lost 4 bases, and 13 bases stayed unmatched. The CDR3 nucleotides read TGCGCCAGCAGCTTGGTGGTCAGGGGGATTTTCCCGTACGAGCAGTACTTC. Its protein is CASSLVVRGIFPYEQYF.

The chain links TRBV29-1 to TRBJ2-5, with D perhaps TRBD1 (5 bases). Germline V lookup: CDR1 SQVTM, CDR2 ANQGSEA. With 4 bases removed from V and 9 bases from J, the gap between germline ends came to 30 bases. The CDR3 has 17 residues. This chain's CDR3 is CSVGSHLGASGRAAQYF. CDR3 sequence (DNA): TGCAGCGTTGGTTCACACCTAGGGGCGTCGGGCCGCGCGGCCCAGTACTTC.

V and J are TRBV27 and TRBJ2-7; TRBD1 is a possible D gene (6 bases). V was trimmed by 5 bases and J by 6 bases, leaving 17 bases between them. The CDR3 runs to 14 residues. Looked up from germline, CDR1 is MNHEY and CDR2 is SMNVEV (reference sequence). The CDR3 spells CASSLVQGLSEQYF. CDR3 bases: TGTGCCAGCAGTCTCGTACAGGGTCTATCCGAGCAGTACTTC.